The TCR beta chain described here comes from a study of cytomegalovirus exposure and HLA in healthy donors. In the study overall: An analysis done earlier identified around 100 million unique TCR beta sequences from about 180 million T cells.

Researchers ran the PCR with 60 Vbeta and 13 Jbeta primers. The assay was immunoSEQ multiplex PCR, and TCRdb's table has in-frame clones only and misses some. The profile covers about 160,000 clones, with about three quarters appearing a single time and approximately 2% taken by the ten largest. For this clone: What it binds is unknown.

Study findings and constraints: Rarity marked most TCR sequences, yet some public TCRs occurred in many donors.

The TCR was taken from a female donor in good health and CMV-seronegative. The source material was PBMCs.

The chain's CDR3 is CASSLGQGSEQYF. The CDR3 DNA follows: TGCGCCAGCAGCTTAGGACAGGGTAGCGAGCAGTACTTC. The J gene is TRBJ2-7, the V gene TRBV5-1, with 8 positions matching TRBD1. CDR1 is SGHRS and CDR2 is YFSETQ in the germline V gene. This CDR3 is built from 13 residues. The J segment lost 6 bases and the V segment lost 2 bases, leaving 4 bases of the junction unmatched.